These 9 T cell receptor beta chains were all obtained from the same sample, sequenced in a study of cytomegalovirus exposure and HLA in healthy donors. Repertoires were generated with immunoSEQ multiplex PCR, while TCRdb's copy carries only in-frame clones and drops some. Here the sample spans tens of thousands of clones, 89% being singletons. Sequenced input: PBMCs. The source of these receptors is a woman between 18 and 29 years old in good health and CMV-seronegative.

The chain employs TRBV6-5 and TRBJ1-1; D is undetermined. In germline, CDR1 is MNHEY, CDR2 SVGAGI. V lost 6 bases and J lost 0, with 11 bases in between. CDR3 length equals 14 residues. CDR3 nucleotide sequence: TGTGCCAGCAGCTTCGGTTCCATGAACACTGAAGCTTTCTTT. This translates into CASSFGSMNTEAFF.

V is TRBV7-9 and J is TRBJ1-2; D remains ambiguous. The CDR3 totals 16 residues. Germline V gives CDR1 SEHNR, CDR2 FQNEAQ (reference sequence). V was shortened by 5 bases and J by 4 bases, with 20 bases between the two germline ends. The CDR3 bases are TGTGCCAGCAGCACCGACTATTTTGGAGACGCCTATGGCTACACCTTC. It is translated as CASSTDYFGDAYGYTF. The entire variable domain, with the rest obtained from reference TRBV7-9 and TRBJ1-2, is as follows: DTGVSQNPRHKITKRGQNVTFRCDPISEHNRLYWYRQTLGQGPEFLTYFQNEAQLEKSRLLSDRFSAERPKGSFSTLEIQRTEQGDSAMYLCASSTDYFGDAYGYTFGSGTRLTVV.

The CDR3 bases are TGTGCCAGCAGTGAAGGACAGTCTGCGACCTCACCCCTCCACTTT. This sequence encodes CASSEGQSATSPLHF. J is TRBJ1-6 and V is TRBV2; tentative D call: TRBD1 (5 bases). V gave up 1 base and J gave up 10 bases, with 14 bases separating them. This CDR3 is built from 15 residues. Germline V CDR1 and CDR2: SNHLY, FYNNEI.

V and J are TRBV6-5 and TRBJ2-7; D might be TRBD2 (6 bases). Germline V lookup: CDR1 MNHEY, CDR2 SVGAGI. V was shortened by 5 bases and J by 0 bases, with 11 bases between the two germline ends. The CDR3 has 14 amino acids. CDR3 coding DNA: TGTGCCAGCAGTACCATGACTAGCTCCTACGAGCAGTACTTC. Amino acid sequence: CASSTMTSSYEQYF.

The chain recombines TRBV27 with TRBJ1-2; the match to TRBD1 covers 7 bases. The CDR3 contains 14 residues. V was clipped by 6 bases and J by 5 bases; unmatched bases: 9. From germline, CDR1 is MNHEY and CDR2 SMNVEV (reference sequence). CDR3 DNA: TGTGCCAGCAGGCTCTCAGGGGGTTCATATGGCTACACCTTC. Translated, it gives CASRLSGGSYGYTF.

The chain couples TRBV29-1 to TRBJ2-1; D perhaps matches TRBD1 (6 bases). Trimming took off 6 bases at V and 4 bases at J, with 16 bases between the two ends. Germline CDR1 reads SQVTM; CDR2 reads ANQGSEA. The CDR3 runs 14 residues. CDR3 in amino acids: CSVGKGEGYNEQFF. CDR3 coding DNA: TGCAGCGTGGGGAAGGGGGAAGGGTACAATGAGCAGTTCTTC.

The chain joins TRBV7-6 to TRBJ2-7, with 7 bases matching TRBD1. The germline V gene has CDR1 SGHVS and CDR2 FNYEAQ. This CDR3 has 16 amino acids. The J segment lost 0 bases and the V segment lost 0 bases, leaving 5 bases of the junction unmatched. The CDR3 loop reads CASSLASGQYSYEQYF. Here the CDR3 DNA reads TGTGCCAGCAGCTTAGCCTCGGGACAGTACTCCTACGAGCAGTACTTC.

J is TRBJ2-5 and V is TRBV6-1; possibly TRBD1 for D (6 bases). The CDR3 totals 15 residues. CDR1 is MNHNS, CDR2 SASEGT, per germline. The V end was cut by 6 bases, the J end by 0 bases, with 14 bases between. The DNA for the CDR3 is TGTGCCAGCAGCGGACAGATCGGGTACCAAGAGACCCAGTACTTC. This encodes CASSGQIGYQETQYF.

V and J are TRBV19 and TRBJ2-5; 9 bases agree with TRBD2. Germline loops: CDR1 LNHDA, CDR2 SQIVND (reference sequence). The CDR3 loop spans 14 amino acids. V gave up 7 bases and J gave up 5 bases; unmatched junction bases: 8. The CDR3 spells CASTGTSSRETQYF. Written as DNA, the CDR3 is TGTGCCAGTACCGGGACTAGCTCCAGGGAGACCCAGTACTTC.